This T cell receptor (beta chain) is from a study of beta chain features in type 1 diabetes. As concerns this clone: Its specificity is not known.

Findings and caveats of the study: The question of HLA type influencing TCRB rearrangement was one that remained unresolved here. Patients with Type 1 diabetes showed moderately but significantly shorter TCRB CDR3s in all four CD4+ subsets.

Germline V lookup: CDR1 SGHNT, CDR2 YYREEE (reference sequence). This CDR3 is built from 13 residues. The germline V and J ends were trimmed by 1 base and 5 bases, with 9 bases remaining between them. Blood was collected once per donor into heparin, averaging approximately 0.11 L. The study reverse transcribed the entire isolated RNA, so it sequenced expressed TCRB transcripts. Only in-frame clones appear in the TCRdb table, and some are missing; sequencing was by immunoSEQ multiplex PCR. This table has some 290,000 clones, about 13% appearing once. Sequenced material: naive CD4+ T cells from blood. The receptor comes from a man aged 25-40 years with type 1 diabetes. The chain combines TRBV5-4 with TRBJ2-5, with a weak D call TRBD2 (5 bases). The CDR3 spells CASSLKGGETQYF. The CDR3 nucleotides read TGTGCCAGCAGCTTGAAGGGCGGGGAGACCCAGTACTTC.